These 27 T cell receptor beta chains came from one sample sequenced in a study of T cells after yellow fever vaccination. TCRdb re-analysed the 5' RACE reads in MiXCR, keeping a single row per CDR3 protein. The table has about 310,000 distinct CDR3 sequences, roughly 4% seen once; the top ten hold about a quarter. The source material was PBMCs, sampled on the day of the yellow fever booster vaccination. The receptor source for this set is a man aged 18 to 35 who received the YFV17D yellow fever vaccine.

The sample holds many counts of this clonotype. The gene calls are TRBV27 and TRBJ2-7; 10 bases align to TRBD2. This CDR3 region has 14 residues. V was pared by 5 bases and J by 5 bases, with 6 bases of the junction left unmatched. The germline CDR1 and CDR2 sequences are MNHEY and SMNVEV (reference sequence). The CDR3 loop reads CASSPTTSGNEQYV. Written as DNA, the CDR3 is TGTGCCAGCAGTCCAACTACTAGCGGGAACGAGCAGTACGTC.

This clonotype has ten or more counts. The chain is built from TRBV20-1 and TRBJ1-1, with 8 nucleotides matching TRBD1. The V segment lost 3 bases and the J segment 0 bases; nucleotides outside the gene matches: 12. Germline loops: CDR1 DFQATT, CDR2 SNEGSKA (reference sequence). The CDR3 has 17 amino acids. CDR3 DNA sequence: TGCAGTGCTAGGGGAACGACAGGGGAGGGGATGAACACTGAAGCTTTCTTT. Translating gives CSARGTTGEGMNTEAFF.

This clonotype occurred once. The chain joins TRBV6-5 to TRBJ2-7; TRBD2 matches at 15 bases. TRBJ2-5 matches the DNA end more closely, so the J call is doubtful. The CDR3 totals 17 residues. From germline, CDR1 is MNHEY and CDR2 SVGAGI. This CDR3 is CASRTLGLAGGKETQYF. For the CDR3, the DNA is TGTGCCAGCAGGACGCTCGGACTAGCGGGGGGGAAAGAGACCCAGTACTTC.

This chain links TRBV7-2 with TRBJ2-1; the D gene is possibly TRBD2 (5 bases). CDR1 SGHTA and CDR2 FQGNSA come from the germline V gene. Deletions cut 6 bases from V and 0 bases from J, with 12 bases between. CDR3 length: 15 amino acids. DNA of the CDR3: TGTGCCAGCAGTCTAACGGGGATCTCCTACAATGAGCAGTTCTTC. Protein: CASSLTGISYNEQFF.

This clonotype was recorded at least ten times. The rearrangement links TRBV7-9 to TRBJ2-6; 8 bases match TRBD1. This CDR3 region has 17 residues. Trimming at V came to 5 bases and at J to 0 bases, leaving 6 bases not matched to a gene. Germline CDR1 reads SEHNR; CDR2 reads FQNEAQ (reference sequence). CDR3 sequence (DNA): TGTGCCAGCAGCCGACAGGGGTCAAGCTCTGGGGCCAACGTCCTGACTTTC. It is translated as CASSRQGSSSGANVLTF.

The chain couples TRBV20-1 to TRBJ1-5; 9 bases match TRBD1. The ends lost 5 bases at V and 3 bases at J; junction bases unmatched: 5. The CDR3 extends over 14 amino acids. CDR1 is DFQATT and CDR2 is SNEGSKA in the germline V gene (reference sequence). CDR3 DNA sequence: TGCAGTGCTGGGACAGGGACCTTCAATCAGCCCCAGCATTTT. Protein product: CSAGTGTFNQPQHF.

The J gene is TRBJ2-1, the V gene TRBV19; D is uncertain. V lost 4 bases and J 0 bases, leaving 10 bases between the germline ends. The CDR3 covers 15 residues. From germline, CDR1 is LNHDA and CDR2 SQIVND (reference sequence). The CDR3 here is CASSKSTSSYNEQFF. The DNA for the CDR3 is TGTGCCAGTAGTAAATCGACGAGCTCCTACAATGAGCAGTTCTTC.

This clonotype was detected many times. The chain uses TRBV18 and TRBJ1-1, with no clear D. Germline CDR1 KGHSH, CDR2 LQKENI. The CDR3 covers 12 residues. V was clipped by 9 bases and J by 0 bases, with 8 bases between them. CDR3 bases: TGTGCCAGTAAGGAGCTGAACACTGAAGCTTTCTTT. Its translation is CASKELNTEAFF.

There are many counts of this clonotype. The gene calls are TRBV7-8 and TRBJ2-1; 9 bases line up with TRBD2. The CDR3 sequence is 13 residues long. Trimming at V came to 3 bases and at J to 9 bases, leaving 3 bases not matched to a gene. Germline assignment: CDR1 SGHVS and CDR2 FQNEAQ. The CDR3 DNA is TGTGCCAGCAGCTTTAGCGGGGGTAGTGAGCAGTTCTTC. Translated: CASSFSGGSEQFF.

This clonotype was seen at least ten times. This chain connects TRBV20-1 to TRBJ2-4, with 7 positions matching TRBD1. V shed 3 bases, J shed 2 bases, and the junction held 4 bases outside the gene matches. Germline lookup yields CDR1 DFQATT and CDR2 SNEGSKA (reference sequence). CDR3 length: 14 amino acids. Here the CDR3 reads CSARMTGTKNIQYF. DNA of the CDR3: TGCAGTGCTAGGATGACAGGGACCAAAAACATTCAGTACTTC.

This clonotype occurred many times. The chain joins TRBV4-1 to TRBJ1-4; D is unresolved. CDR3 length: 14 residues. Trimming pared 4 bases from V and 5 bases from J, leaving 11 bases between. Germline CDR1 MGHRA, CDR2 YSYEKL. The CDR3 sequence is CASSRRLSNEKLFF. DNA of the CDR3: TGCGCCAGCAGCCGCCGGCTTTCAAATGAAAAACTGTTTTTT.

The V and J genes are TRBV27 and TRBJ2-7, with D perhaps TRBD2 (6 bases). From germline, CDR1 is MNHEY and CDR2 SMNVEV (reference sequence). CDR3 length: 13 residues. Deletions cut 5 bases from V and 7 bases from J, with 15 bases between. CDR3 DNA: TGTGCCAGCAGTCTCGGGTCAGGGAGGGAGCAGTACGTC. Protein sequence: CASSLGSGREQYV.

This clonotype was counted at least ten times. The V gene is TRBV18, the J gene TRBJ1-2; D is undetermined. The germline gives CDR1 KGHSH, CDR2 LQKENI. The CDR3 consists of 14 residues. V gave up 1 base and J gave up 4 bases, with 10 bases separating them. The DNA for the CDR3 is TGTGCCAGCTCACCACAAGGGATCTCCTATGGCTACACCTTC. Residues: CASSPQGISYGYTF.

A few counts support this clonotype. The chain uses TRBV7-2 and TRBJ2-3; weak D call: TRBD2 (6 bases). Trimming stripped 8 bases from V and 2 bases from J, with 17 bases between. Germline V gene lookup returns CDR1 SGHTA and CDR2 FQGNSA. The CDR3 runs to 15 residues. The DNA of the CDR3 is TGTGCCAGCGCGACCGGGACTCGAACCACAGATACGCAGTATTTT. Amino acids: CASATGTRTTDTQYF. Full variable domain (remainder filled in from reference TRBV7-2 and TRBJ2-3): GAGVSQSPSNKVTEKGKDVELRCDPISGHTALYWYRQSLGQGLEFLIYFQGNSAPDKSGLPSDRFSAERTGGSVSTLTIQRTQQEDSAVYLCASATGTRTTDTQYFGPGTRLTVL.

V is TRBV11-2 and J is TRBJ2-5; tentative D call: TRBD2 (7 bases). The CDR3 has 14 amino acids. Germline assignment: CDR1 SGHAT and CDR2 FQNNGV. Trimming cost V 3 bases and J 5 bases, with 13 bases left between them. The CDR3 sequence: CASSFGGGPETQYF. In DNA, the CDR3 is TGTGCCAGCAGCTTTGGGGGGGGCCCTGAGACCCAGTACTTC.

This clonotype was seen more than once but under ten times. V and J are TRBV28 and TRBJ2-5, with D possibly matching TRBD1 (5 bases). CDR1 is MDHEN, CDR2 SYDVKM, per germline. V gave up 5 bases and J gave up 0 bases, with 22 bases separating them. The CDR3 has 18 amino acids. The CDR3 DNA reads as TGTGCCAGCAGTCTCAACCAGGACACCGAACACTACCAAGAGACCCAGTACTTC. Protein sequence: CASSLNQDTEHYQETQYF.

This clonotype was seen many times. The V call is TRBV29-1, the J call TRBJ2-2; D may correspond to TRBD1 or TRBD2 (5 bases each). There are 14 residues in the CDR3. V was shortened by 6 bases and J by 0 bases, with 11 bases between the two germline ends. Germline CDR1 is SQVTM and CDR2 is ANQGSEA. CDR3 sequence (DNA): TGCAGCGTCGAGGGGTATACGAACACCGGGGAGCTGTTTTTT. It encodes CSVEGYTNTGELFF.

The sample holds many counts of this clonotype. The V and J genes are TRBV4-3 and TRBJ2-1; D might be TRBD2 (6 bases). This CDR3 has 13 amino acids. The V end was cut by 5 bases, the J end by 11 bases, with 16 bases between. Germline CDR1 reads LGHNA; CDR2 reads YSLEER. In DNA form, the CDR3 reads TGCGCCAGCAGCTCGGCGGGCGGGGCCCAGCAGTTCTTC. Translating it yields CASSSAGGAQQFF.

This clonotype showed up just once. A much larger clone sits a single nucleotide away, making a read error possible. The genes are TRBV27 and TRBJ1-2; D gene uncertain. The germline CDR1 and CDR2 sequences are MNHEY and SMNVEV (reference sequence). The CDR3 sequence is 15 residues long. The CDR3 loop is CASSLAAGRSGGYAF. CDR3 in DNA: TGTGCCAGCAGTTTAGCCGCCGGGCGCAGTGGTGGCTACGCCTTC.

At least ten counts were recorded for this clonotype. The genes are TRBV7-8 and TRBJ1-6; possible D gene TRBD1, 5 bases. Trimming shortened V by 1 base and J by 7 bases, and 17 bases separated the two germline ends. CDR1 and CDR2 from the germline V gene are SGHVS and FQNEAQ. The length of the CDR3 is 17 residues. The CDR3 is CASSLVKGRLTNSPLHF. The CDR3 DNA reads TGTGCCAGCAGCTTAGTTAAGGGGCGCTTAACCAATTCACCCCTCCACTTT.

This clonotype was detected a few times. This CDR3 reads CASSPGGRGEQYF. In DNA form, the CDR3 reads TGTGCCAGCAGTCCCGGAGGACGGGGCGAGCAGTACTTC. The J gene is TRBJ2-7, the V gene TRBV6-5; weak D call: TRBD2 (5 bases). Trimming removed 5 bases from V and 6 bases from J, with 14 bases in between. Germline V gene data show CDR1 as MNHEY and CDR2 as SVGAGI. This CDR3 region has 13 residues.

At least ten counts were recorded for this clonotype. This chain links TRBV5-1 with TRBJ2-2; D gene uncertain. Looked up from germline, CDR1 is SGHRS and CDR2 is YFSETQ. V shed 5 bases and J shed 5 bases, with 13 bases lying between them. This CDR3 contains 14 residues. The CDR3 DNA is TGCGCCAGCAGGACCACACACCGGACCGGGGAGCTGTTTTTT. It is translated as CASRTTHRTGELFF.

This clonotype appeared many times. The chain has TRBV4-3 and TRBJ2-3, with 7 bases identical to TRBD2. This CDR3 contains 16 residues. CDR1 LGHNA and CDR2 YSLEER come from the germline V gene. Germline trimming cut 1 base from V and 1 base from J; bases unmatched to any gene: 5. CDR3 coding DNA: TGCGCCAGCAGCCAAGGAGTGGGGGGGGGCACAGATACGCAGTATTTT. The encoded protein is CASSQGVGGGTDTQYF.

This clonotype was seen a handful of times. The chain employs TRBV6-4 and TRBJ2-2; TRBD1 matches at 9 bases. The CDR3 length is 15 residues. The ends lost 6 bases at V and 7 bases at J; junction bases unmatched: 9. Germline CDR1 reads MRHNA; CDR2 reads SNTAGT. Here the CDR3 DNA reads TGTGCCAGCAGCCCGGGACAGGGTATGAGCGGGGAGCTGTTTTTT. It specifies CASSPGQGMSGELFF.

A few counts support this clonotype. The V gene is TRBV11-2, the J gene TRBJ2-7, with D possibly TRBD2 on 5 matching bases. Trimming took 5 bases from V and 7 from J, leaving 21 bases between them. The germline gives CDR1 SGHAT, CDR2 FQNNGV. The CDR3 has 15 residues. The CDR3 DNA sequence: TGTGCCAGCAGCCTCAGAGGGATTACGACTGGGGAGCAGTACTTC. As protein: CASSLRGITTGEQYF.

This chain joins TRBV5-5 and TRBJ2-1; TRBD1 is a possible D gene (6 bases). Per the germline V gene, CDR1 is SGHKS and CDR2 is YYEKEE (reference sequence). Trimming removed 0 bases at V and 6 bases at J, with 19 bases between. CDR3 length: 17 residues. The CDR3 sequence: CASSLDYRTGRLNEQFF. In DNA, the CDR3 is TGTGCCAGCAGCTTGGACTATAGAACAGGGAGACTCAATGAGCAGTTCTTC.

This clonotype was counted at least ten times. V and J are TRBV2 and TRBJ1-6; D is uncertain. V shed 1 base and J shed 5 bases, with 3 bases lying between them. The CDR3 is 13 amino acids. Per germline, CDR1 SNHLY and CDR2 FYNNEI. CDR3 DNA: TGTGCCAGCAGTGAAGGGCATAATTCACCCCTCCACTTT. It is translated as CASSEGHNSPLHF.